Shown below are 15 T cell receptor beta chains from a single sample sequenced in a study of beta chain features in type 1 diabetes. Findings of the study overall: Researchers report that Type 1 diabetes patients had moderately but significantly shorter TCRB CDR3s across all four CD4+ subsets.

These receptors' antigens are unknown. Every bit of the isolated RNA underwent reverse transcription, so sequencing read expressed TCRB transcripts. Profiling relied on immunoSEQ multiplex PCR, and the TCRdb table lists in-frame clones only, not all of them. The sample records 150,000 to 190,000 clones, about 9.3% being singletons. Sequencing input: central memory CD4+ T cells from blood. These receptors were collected from a man aged 25 to 40 with type 1 diabetes.

This chain connects TRBV11-2 to TRBJ2-1; perhaps TRBD2 as D (6 bases). There are 15 residues in the CDR3. Germline V gene data show CDR1 as SGHAT and CDR2 as FQNNGV. Deletions cut 7 bases from V and 0 bases from J, with 13 bases between. The CDR3 nucleotides are TGTGCCAGCAAGATCGACGGGAGCTCCTACAATGAGCAGTTCTTC. This encodes CASKIDGSSYNEQFF. Full variable domain (missing parts from reference TRBV11-2 and TRBJ2-1): EAGVAQSPRYKIIEKRQSVAFWCNPISGHATLYWYQQILGQGPKLLIQFQNNGVVDDSQLPKDRFSAERLKGVDSTLKIQPAKLEDSAVYLCASKIDGSSYNEQFFGPGTRLTVL.

The V and J genes are TRBV5-4 and TRBJ2-5, with TRBD2 matching 8 bases. V lost 4 bases to trimming and J lost 5 bases; unmatched junction nucleotides: 7. This CDR3 region has 14 residues. The germline gives CDR1 SGHNT, CDR2 YYREEE (reference sequence). Here the CDR3 DNA reads TGTGCCAGCAGCCAAAAAACGGGAGGGGAGACCCAGTACTTC. The encoded protein is CASSQKTGGETQYF.

Worth noting for this clone: Other nucleotide sequences from this sample produce the same CDR3. The chain links TRBV11-2 to TRBJ2-1; 14 positions match TRBD2. V shed 1 base and J 7 bases; nucleotides not matched to a gene: 0. Germline lookup yields CDR1 SGHAT and CDR2 FQNNGV. The CDR3 runs 15 residues. The CDR3 sequence: CASSLGLAGGNEQFF. DNA of the CDR3: TGTGCCAGCAGCTTAGGACTAGCGGGAGGGAATGAGCAGTTCTTC.

The rearrangement links TRBV19 to TRBJ2-1; the D gene is possibly TRBD1 (6 bases). CDR1 is LNHDA and CDR2 is SQIVND in the germline V gene (reference sequence). Trimming pared 4 bases from V and 5 bases from J, leaving 9 bases between. The CDR3 extends over 13 amino acids. The CDR3 sequence is CASSRTDHNEQFF. The DNA for the CDR3 is TGTGCCAGTAGTAGGACAGACCACAATGAGCAGTTCTTC.

The table lists this clone with many counts. The CDR3 reads CASSPPPETGLKRDTQYF. The CDR3 DNA follows: TGTGCCAGCAGCCCCCCTCCCGAGACAGGGCTCAAAAGGGATACGCAGTATTTT. The chain uses TRBV7-9 and TRBJ2-3; 7 nucleotides align to TRBD1. The V gene end was trimmed by 5 bases and the J gene end by 6 bases; junction bases not matched to a gene: 20. The V gene's germline CDR1 is SEHNR and CDR2 FQNEAQ (reference sequence). The CDR3 has 18 residues. Full variable domain (rest looked up from reference TRBV7-9 and TRBJ2-3): DTGVSQNPRHKITKRGQNVTFRCDPISEHNRLYWYRQTLGQGPEFLTYFQNEAQLEKSRLLSDRFSAERPKGSFSTLEIQRTEQGDSAMYLCASSPPPETGLKRDTQYFGPGTRLTVL.

This chain connects TRBV5-1 to TRBJ2-7; 8 nucleotides line up with TRBD1. From germline, CDR1 is SGHRS and CDR2 YFSETQ. The CDR3 covers 14 residues. V lost 2 bases and J lost 1; bases outside the gene matches: 2. The CDR3 DNA sequence: TGCGCCAGCAGCTTTCAGGGGGCTTCCTACGAGCAGTACTTC. Translation gives CASSFQGASYEQYF.

The chain has TRBV19 and TRBJ1-5; D not certain. V lost 2 bases, J lost 4 bases, and 9 bases lay in between. Germline lookup yields CDR1 LNHDA and CDR2 SQIVND (reference sequence). This CDR3 is 14 amino acids long. Here the CDR3 DNA reads TGTGCCAGTAGTATAATAGGAGGGAATCAGCCCCAGCATTTT. Residues: CASSIIGGNQPQHF.

The chain employs TRBV7-9 and TRBJ2-1, with TRBD1 matching over 10 bases. CDR1 is SEHNR, CDR2 FQNEAQ, per germline (reference sequence). The CDR3 loop spans 13 amino acids. The V gene end was trimmed by 4 bases and the J gene end by 6 bases; junction bases not matched to a gene: 0. In DNA, the CDR3 is TGTGCCAGCAGCTGGACAGGGGGCAATGAGCAGTTCTTC. The encoded protein is CASSWTGGNEQFF.

The V gene is TRBV4-3, the J gene TRBJ1-1; 8 nucleotides line up with TRBD1. The V gene end was trimmed by 3 bases and the J gene end by 3 bases; junction bases not matched to a gene: 9. Germline CDR1 reads LGHNA; CDR2 reads YSLEER. The CDR3 extends over 16 amino acids. The CDR3 reads CASSQVLQGVYTEAFF. CDR3 coding DNA: TGCGCCAGCAGCCAGGTACTACAGGGGGTGTACACTGAAGCTTTCTTT.

The sample holds a few counts of this clone. This chain links TRBV27 with TRBJ1-1; D gene ambiguous. This CDR3 spans 15 amino acids. Germline V gene data show CDR1 as MNHEY and CDR2 as SMNVEV (reference sequence). V was shortened by 5 bases and J by 5 bases, with 18 bases between the two germline ends. CDR3 bases: TGTGCCAGCAGTCCGATTACACAGCGGAGGACTGAAGCTTTCTTT. It translates to CASSPITQRRTEAFF.

The chain combines TRBV29-1 with TRBJ2-2; TRBD1 is a possible D gene (7 bases). Per germline, CDR1 SQVTM and CDR2 ANQGSEA. This CDR3 contains 15 residues. V shed 3 bases and J shed 1 base, with 12 bases lying between them. The DNA for the CDR3 is TGCAGCGTTGACCGGCAGGGGGGGAACACCGGGGAGCTGTTTTTT. Protein product: CSVDRQGGNTGELFF.

The chain uses TRBV25-1 and TRBJ1-1; 8 nucleotides agree with TRBD1. Unmatched junction bases numbered 1, after V lost 5 bases and J lost 8 bases. This CDR3 is 11 amino acids long. Germline V CDR1 and CDR2: MGHDK, SYGVNS. This CDR3 reads CASSRQGEAFF. CDR3 DNA sequence: TGTGCCAGCAGTAGACAGGGGGAAGCTTTCTTT.

This clone has just one count. This chain uses TRBV14 with TRBJ2-5; TRBD1 matches 9 bases. CDR3 length equals 15 residues. V lost 4 bases and J lost 5; bases outside the gene matches: 8. Per germline, CDR1 SGHDN and CDR2 FVKESK. The CDR3 DNA reads as TGTGCCAGCAGCCCAGGACAGGGGAGAGGTGAGACCCAGTACTTC. It specifies CASSPGQGRGETQYF.

This chain links TRBV4-1 with TRBJ2-1, with 8 bases aligning to TRBD2. The CDR3 length is 15 residues. CDR1 is MGHRA, CDR2 YSYEKL, per germline. Trimming removed 1 base from V and 4 bases from J; junction bases left unmatched: 3. The CDR3 DNA sequence: TGCGCCAGCAGCCAAGGGAGCGGGAGTTACAATGAGCAGTTCTTC. Translating it yields CASSQGSGSYNEQFF.

The chain carries TRBV10-3 and TRBJ2-3, with 10 bases lining up with TRBD2. The CDR3 extends over 15 amino acids. Germline V gene sequence: CDR1 ENHRY, CDR2 SYGVKD. J lost 2 bases, V lost 10 bases, and 9 bases had no gene match. This chain's CDR3 is CATAGTSEFTDTQYF. The DNA for the CDR3 is TGTGCCACAGCGGGGACTAGCGAGTTCACAGATACGCAGTATTTT.